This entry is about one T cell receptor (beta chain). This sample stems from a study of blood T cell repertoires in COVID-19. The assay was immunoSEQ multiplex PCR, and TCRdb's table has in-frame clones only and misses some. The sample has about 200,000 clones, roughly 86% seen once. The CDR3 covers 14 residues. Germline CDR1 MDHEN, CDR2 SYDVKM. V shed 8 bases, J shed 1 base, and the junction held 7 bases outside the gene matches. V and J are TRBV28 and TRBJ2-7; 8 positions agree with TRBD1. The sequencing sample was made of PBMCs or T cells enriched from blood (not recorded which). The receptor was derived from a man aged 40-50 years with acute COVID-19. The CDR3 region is CASCTGGKSYEQYF. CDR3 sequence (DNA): TGTGCCAGCTGCACAGGGGGAAAGTCCTACGAGCAGTACTTC.